This T cell receptor (beta chain) originates from a study of Ad26.COV2.S vaccination and SARS-CoV-2 variants. Whole-study findings and limits: Breadth measured for non-spike TCRs was similar across vaccine and placebo recipients.

This sample's treatment: some 20 received Ad26.COV2.S at low or high dose, single or two shots; about 5 received placebo; per-sample allocation not given. Following the first vaccine or placebo injection, samples were taken on day 63. The CDR3 contains 13 residues. Germline lookup yields CDR1 SGHTA and CDR2 FQGNSA. Between the trimmed V and J ends, which lost 2 bases and 4 bases, there was a span of 6 bases. Repertoires were generated with immunoSEQ multiplex PCR, while TCRdb's copy carries only in-frame clones and drops some. The data show some 500,000 clones, approximately 89% seen once. Note on this clone: Antigen unknown.

Sequenced material: peripheral blood, taken in a trial of Ad26.COV2.S vaccine versus placebo. The clonotype originates from a person aged 18-65 years who received the Ad26.COV2.S COVID-19 vaccine or a placebo. This chain joins TRBV7-2 and TRBJ2-1; D gene ambiguous. The CDR3 DNA sequence: TGTGCCAGCAGCTTAATGGGATACAATGAGCAGTTCTTC. Protein: CASSLMGYNEQFF.